This passage covers 30 T cell receptor beta chains from one sample sequenced in a study of human T cells and chemical hapten exposure. From the RACE reads, TCRdb called clonotypes with MiXCR, one entry per CDR3 protein. The table includes some 49,000 distinct CDR3 sequences, about 10% detected once. The time point denotes: patch test 1, 2 weeks after DPC sensitization. Sample treatment: therapeutic diphenylcyclopropenone sensitization with weekly scalp DPC. This specimen consisted of whole blood, obtained in connection with sensitization to the hapten diphenylcyclopropenone (DPC). The receptor source for this set is a woman aged 45-59 years with alopecia areata. Some clones in this sample may be carry-over from other donors' samples.

The genes are TRBV5-6 and TRBJ1-1, with D hard to call. The germline V and J ends were trimmed by 4 bases and 8 bases, with 18 bases remaining between them. Germline V gene data show CDR1 as SGHDT and CDR2 as YYEEEE. The CDR3 consists of 14 residues. This chain's CDR3 is CASSPPQWEEEAFF. The CDR3 nucleotides are TGTGCCAGCAGCCCCCCTCAATGGGAAGAGGAAGCTTTCTTT.

Many counts were recorded for this clonotype. The genes are TRBV11-2 and TRBJ2-7; D uncertain. The CDR3 runs 12 residues. Per the germline V gene, CDR1 is SGHAT and CDR2 is FQNNGV. V lost 1 base and J lost 4, with 5 bases in between. The CDR3: CASSLGAYEQYF. The CDR3, as DNA: TGTGCCAGCAGCTTAGGTGCTTACGAGCAGTACTTC.

The sample holds many counts of this clonotype. The chain uses TRBV6-2 or TRBV6-3 and TRBJ1-1, with D unclear. CDR3 length equals 17 residues. Germline CDR1 and CDR2: MNHEY and SVGEGT. Trimming took 4 bases from V and 1 from J, leaving 19 bases between them. The CDR3, as DNA: TGTGCCAGCAGTTTTATTCGATTCGGTCTTGGGAACACTGAAGCTTTCTTT. Its protein is CASSFIRFGLGNTEAFF.

This clonotype was counted at least ten times. The rearrangement uses TRBV5-4 and TRBJ1-4, with D maybe TRBD1 (5 bases). This CDR3 is built from 15 residues. CDR1 and CDR2 from the germline V gene are SGHNT and YYREEE (reference sequence). V lost 4 bases and J lost 5, with 15 bases in between. CDR3 in DNA: TGTGCCAGCAGCCTGGGGGGTCTGGGGAATGAAAAACTGTTTTTT. Translation gives CASSLGGLGNEKLFF.

This clonotype was counted at least ten times. The CDR3 region is CASYRSGSYEQYF. The CDR3 coding sequence is TGTGCCAGCTATAGGAGCGGGAGTTACGAGCAGTACTTC. The chain couples TRBV28 to TRBJ2-7, with 8 nucleotides matching TRBD2. Losses at the gene ends were 8 bases for V and 4 bases for J; bases not matched to a gene: 7. Germline values: CDR1 MDHEN, CDR2 SYDVKM. The CDR3 length is 13 residues. The full variable domain, in which reference TRBV28 and TRBJ2-7 provide the parts outside the CDR3, is DVKVTQSSRYLVKRTGEKVFLECVQDMDHENMFWYRQDPGLGLRLIYFSYDVKMKEKGDIPEGYSVSREKKERFSLILESASTNQTSMYLCASYRSGSYEQYFGPGTRLTVT.

V and J are TRBV3-1 and TRBJ1-5; possibly TRBD1 for D (5 bases). The V gene's germline CDR1 is LGHDT and CDR2 YNNKEL (reference sequence). This CDR3 has 15 amino acids. Trimming took 4 bases from V and 5 from J, leaving 15 bases between them. The chain's CDR3 is CASSRGDFADQPQHF. The CDR3 DNA sequence: TGTGCCAGCAGCCGGGGGGACTTTGCAGATCAGCCCCAGCATTTT.

This clonotype was detected only a few times. The genes are TRBV6-2 or TRBV6-3 and TRBJ1-5; 9 bases are a match to TRBD1. The CDR3 is 15 residues long. Germline assignment: CDR1 MNHEY and CDR2 SVGEGT. The V gene end was trimmed by 7 bases and the J gene end by 9 bases; junction bases not matched to a gene: 13. The CDR3 coding sequence is TGTGCCAGCACCTTAGGACAGGGGAAGGAGGCGCCCCAGCATTTT. Amino acid sequence: CASTLGQGKEAPQHF.

This clonotype was observed many times. V usage is TRBV18 and J usage is TRBJ1-3; TRBD1 might be the D (5 bases). Deletions cut 3 bases from V and 0 bases from J, with 15 bases between. The germline V gene encodes CDR1 KGHSH and CDR2 LQKENI. This CDR3 is built from 17 residues. The CDR3 here is CASSPGYGAFSGNTIYF. CDR3 coding DNA: TGTGCCAGCTCACCGGGTTACGGGGCCTTCTCTGGAAACACCATATATTTT.

This clonotype came up many times. The chain carries TRBV2 and TRBJ1-1; TRBD1 might be the D (5 bases). Germline values: CDR1 SNHLY, CDR2 FYNNEI. Trimming shortened V by 7 bases and J by 5 bases, and 14 bases separated the two germline ends. The CDR3 has 13 amino acids. This CDR3 reads CASKWQGGTEAFF. DNA for the CDR3: TGTGCCAGCAAGTGGCAGGGAGGGACTGAAGCTTTCTTT. The entire variable domain, with the rest obtained from reference TRBV2 and TRBJ1-1, is as follows: EPEVTQTPSHQVTQMGQEVILRCVPISNHLYFYWYRQILGQKVEFLVSFYNNEISEKSEIFDDQFSVERPDGSNFTLKIRSTKLEDSAMYFCASKWQGGTEAFFGQGTRLTVV.

This sequence joins TRBV7-8 and TRBJ1-2; D ambiguous. V was trimmed by 0 bases and J by 7 bases, leaving 15 bases between them. The CDR3 is 15 residues long. Germline CDR1 SGHVS, CDR2 FQNEAQ. The chain's CDR3 is CASSLAQGGPVGYTF. The CDR3 DNA follows: TGTGCCAGCAGCTTAGCGCAAGGAGGGCCGGTTGGCTACACCTTC.

In this sample, this clonotype turned up a few times. The chain employs TRBV12-3 or TRBV12-4 and TRBJ1-4; D is ambiguous. CDR3 length: 14 amino acids. V lost 6 bases, J lost 5 bases, and 13 bases lay in between. The CDR3 DNA sequence: TGTGCCAGCAGCGATCATTTCCAAAATGAAAAACTGTTTTTT. Residues: CASSDHFQNEKLFF.

Here the CDR3 reads CASSVPSQDGGQYF. The CDR3 region has the DNA TGTGCCAGCAGTGTCCCCTCCCAGGACGGCGGGCAGTACTTC. This chain links TRBV28 with TRBJ2-7; D is unresolved. The V and J ends lost 5 bases and 9 bases respectively, with 20 bases between them. The CDR3 covers 14 residues. Germline-derived CDR1 and CDR2 are MDHEN and SYDVKM.

The table lists this clonotype with many counts. The chain carries TRBV29-1 and TRBJ2-1; TRBD2 matches 15 bases. The length of the CDR3 is 16 residues. Germline loops: CDR1 SQVTM, CDR2 ANQGSEA. The junction had 10 bases not matched to a gene; V was cut back by 3 bases and J by 10 bases. CDR3: CSVDEGLAGGPREQFF. In DNA, the CDR3 is TGCAGCGTTGATGAAGGACTAGCGGGAGGGCCCCGGGAGCAGTTCTTC.

This clonotype was recorded at least ten times. The CDR3 protein is CASSLSQEETQYF. The DNA for the CDR3 is TGTGCCAGCTCCCTAAGTCAGGAGGAGACCCAGTACTTC. V gene TRBV18 combines with J gene TRBJ2-5; D remains ambiguous. Germline loops: CDR1 KGHSH, CDR2 LQKENI. V was cut by 6 bases and J by 5 bases, with 13 bases left in between. This CDR3 has 13 residues.

CDR3 sequence (DNA): TGTGCCAGCAGTTACTCAGCCTCCTACGAGCAGTACTTC. Translation: CASSYSASYEQYF. The chain uses TRBV6-2 or TRBV6-3 and TRBJ2-7; D not certain. Germline V gene lookup returns CDR1 MNHEY and CDR2 SVGEGT. Trimming stripped 0 bases from V and 0 bases from J, with 3 bases between. The CDR3 consists of 13 residues.

This clonotype was counted only a few times. The chain joins TRBV28 to TRBJ1-3; no reliable D call. The CDR3 is 15 residues long. The V gene's germline CDR1 is MDHEN and CDR2 SYDVKM. V dropped 2 bases and J dropped 2 bases, with 10 bases sitting between them. CDR3 sequence reads: CASSLRRNAGNTIYF. CDR3 in DNA: TGTGCCAGCAGTTTACGGCGCAACGCTGGAAACACCATATATTTT. The full variable domain, in which reference TRBV28 and TRBJ1-3 provide the parts outside the CDR3, is DVKVTQSSRYLVKRTGEKVFLECVQDMDHENMFWYRQDPGLGLRLIYFSYDVKMKEKGDIPEGYSVSREKKERFSLILESASTNQTSMYLCASSLRRNAGNTIYFGEGSWLTVV.

This clonotype occurred many times. The rearrangement links TRBV20-1 to TRBJ2-7; D might be TRBD2 (5 bases). The V gene's germline CDR1 is DFQATT and CDR2 SNEGSKA (reference sequence). The V end lost 1 base, the J end lost 4 bases, and 5 bases lay between the germline ends. The CDR3 totals 11 residues. In DNA, the CDR3 is TGCAGTGCTAGAGGCGGGTACGAGCAGTACTTC. Protein: CSARGGYEQYF.

This clonotype was seen repeatedly, ten times or more. This chain connects TRBV18 to TRBJ2-1; 10 bases are a match to TRBD2. This CDR3 is built from 15 residues. V lost 2 bases to trimming and J lost 4 bases; unmatched junction nucleotides: 2. Germline CDR1 KGHSH, CDR2 LQKENI. For the CDR3, the DNA is TGTGCCAGCTCACCAGCTAGCGGGGGATACAATGAGCAGTTCTTC. It specifies CASSPASGGYNEQFF.

This clonotype was picked up one time. The V call is TRBV14, the J call TRBJ1-4; TRBD1 matches 12 bases. The V gene's germline CDR1 is SGHDN and CDR2 FVKESK. The CDR3 runs 17 residues. V dropped 1 base and J dropped 7; count of bases not matched to a gene: 7. The CDR3 bases are TGTGCCAGCAGCCAAGGAGGGACAGGGGGCTCTGGTGAAAAACTGTTTTTT. It translates to CASSQGGTGGSGEKLFF.

This clonotype has a count of ten or more. V is TRBV20-1 and J is TRBJ2-7; the match to TRBD2 covers 10 bases. This CDR3 is 14 amino acids long. V lost 6 bases, J lost 1 base, and 6 bases stayed unmatched. Germline V gives CDR1 DFQATT, CDR2 SNEGSKA (reference sequence). The CDR3 reads CSAPNSGGSYEQYF. The CDR3 coding sequence is TGCAGTGCGCCGAATAGCGGGGGGTCCTACGAGCAGTACTTC.

This clonotype has more than one count but fewer than ten. The chain joins TRBV3-1 to TRBJ1-2; D unclear. Germline V CDR1 and CDR2: LGHDT, YNNKEL (reference sequence). The CDR3 totals 12 residues. V shed 5 bases and J shed 0 bases, with 4 bases lying between them. The CDR3 loop reads CASSITNYGYTF. The DNA for the CDR3 is TGTGCCAGCAGCATAACTAACTATGGCTACACCTTC.

This clonotype was recorded many times. The chain employs TRBV29-1 and TRBJ2-5; D call uncertain. Germline-derived CDR1 and CDR2 are SQVTM and ANQGSEA. This CDR3 is built from 10 residues. V was shortened by 4 bases and J by 3 bases, with 3 bases between the two germline ends. The CDR3 sequence is CSVAEETQYF. The CDR3, as DNA: TGCAGCGTTGCAGAAGAGACCCAGTACTTC.

This clonotype occurred many times. V usage is TRBV18 and J usage is TRBJ1-1; unclear D gene. Germline-derived CDR1 and CDR2 are KGHSH and LQKENI. V was clipped by 1 base and J by 2 bases, with 8 bases between them. The CDR3 runs 14 residues. CDR3 nucleotide sequence: TGTGCCAGCTCACCACTTTTTGGTAACACTGAAGCTTTCTTT. As protein: CASSPLFGNTEAFF.

This clonotype has only a few counts. The rearrangement uses TRBV7-7 and TRBJ2-3; tentatively, D is TRBD2 (6 bases). The CDR3 spans 20 residues. V dropped 5 bases and J dropped 2 bases, with 29 bases sitting between them. CDR1 SSHAT and CDR2 FNYEAQ come from the germline V gene (reference sequence). Written as DNA, the CDR3 is TGTGCCAGCAGCAGGAATGGGTTGCGGAGGGCCCGTAAGAACACAGATACGCAGTATTTT. Protein sequence: CASSRNGLRRARKNTDTQYF.

This sequence joins TRBV29-1 and TRBJ1-3; no firm D call. Trimming removed 0 bases at V and 3 bases at J, with 12 bases between. The CDR3 has 15 amino acids. Germline assignment: CDR1 SQVTM and CDR2 ANQGSEA. CDR3 region: CSVEDGRNGGNTIYF. CDR3 DNA sequence: TGCAGCGTTGAAGATGGGCGGAATGGTGGAAACACCATATATTTT.

The CDR3 coding sequence is TGCGCCAGCAGCCAAGTCCGAGGGGCCCCCTACGAGCAGTACTTC. This translates into CASSQVRGAPYEQYF. The chain has TRBV4-3 and TRBJ2-7; either TRBD1 or TRBD2 may fit D (5 bases each). V was trimmed by 1 base and J by 2 bases, leaving 12 bases between them. CDR1 LGHNA and CDR2 YSLEER come from the germline V gene. The CDR3 extends over 15 amino acids.

The chain is built from TRBV27 and TRBJ2-3; D unclear. CDR1 is MNHEY, CDR2 SMNVEV, per germline (reference sequence). The CDR3 sequence is 14 residues long. V shed 2 bases and J shed 2 bases, with 8 bases lying between them. CDR3 sequence: CASSLDRNTDTQYF. CDR3 coding DNA: TGTGCCAGCAGTTTAGACCGAAACACAGATACGCAGTATTTT.

This clonotype occurred a few times. This chain links TRBV4-3 with TRBJ1-3; TRBD1 might be the D (6 bases). CDR3 length: 16 residues. With 4 bases removed from V and 0 bases from J, the gap between germline ends came to 13 bases. Germline CDR1 reads LGHNA; CDR2 reads YSLEER. As DNA, the CDR3 is TGCGCCAGCAGCCTCTCTCCGGACAGCTCTGGAAACACCATATATTTT. Translation gives CASSLSPDSSGNTIYF.

This clonotype was seen only a few times. The chain is built from TRBV2 and TRBJ1-3, with TRBD1 identical over 7 bases. Germline lookup yields CDR1 SNHLY and CDR2 FYNNEI. This CDR3 region has 14 residues. The V segment lost 7 bases and the J segment 0 bases; nucleotides outside the gene matches: 3. This chain's CDR3 is CASNRDSSGNTIYF. CDR3 nucleotide sequence: TGTGCCAGCAACAGGGACAGCTCTGGAAACACCATATATTTT.

This clonotype was recorded at least ten times. The V call is TRBV7-2, the J call TRBJ2-1; 11 bases align to TRBD2. Per germline, CDR1 SGHTA and CDR2 FQGNSA. This CDR3 region has 15 residues. V shed 3 bases, J shed 4 bases, and the junction held 2 bases outside the gene matches. The DNA of the CDR3 is TGTGCCAGCAGCTTTACTAGCGGGAGTTACAATGAGCAGTTCTTC. Its protein is CASSFTSGSYNEQFF.